The 20 T cell receptor beta chains below all came from one sample that was sequenced in a study of T cells in localized non-small cell lung cancer. Profiled with immunoSEQ multiplex PCR; TCRdb holds only in-frame clones, not every one. The repertoire holds hundreds of clones, with 23% as singletons. The sequences come from normal lung tissue next to the tumor, collected before any cancer treatment. Receptors originate from a woman aged 35 to 70 with stage III lung adenocarcinoma.

The J gene is TRBJ2-2, the V gene TRBV15, with a tentative D call TRBD2 (7 bases). Germline-derived CDR1 and CDR2 are LNHNV and YYDKDF (reference sequence). V shed 8 bases and J shed 0 bases, with 16 bases lying between them. The CDR3 length is 16 residues. The CDR3 is CATHRAGVSNTGELFF. In nucleotides, the CDR3 is TGTGCCACCCACAGGGCGGGGGTCTCGAACACCGGGGAGCTGTTTTTT.

The chain has TRBV11-3 and TRBJ2-3, with a weak D call TRBD2 (7 bases). V lost 5 bases and J lost 6, with 21 bases in between. This CDR3 is built from 16 residues. The germline V gene has CDR1 SGHNT and CDR2 YENEEA. CDR3 nucleotide sequence: TGTGCCAGCAGCCCCGAGGAGGGGGGAGGGGGTGATACGCAGTATTTT. This sequence encodes CASSPEEGGGGDTQYF.

By share, this clone ranks as large. The DNA for the CDR3 is TGTGCCAGCAGCGAAACAGGGGGGGTATCGCCCCTCCACTTT. It translates to CASSETGGVSPLHF. The chain recombines TRBV11-3 with TRBJ1-6; 8 bases line up with TRBD1. The CDR3 extends over 14 amino acids. Trimming at V came to 5 bases and at J to 13 bases, leaving 10 bases not matched to a gene. Germline CDR1 is SGHNT and CDR2 is YENEEA.

This clone came up a few times. The chain combines TRBV6-8 with TRBJ1-1, with a tentative D call TRBD1 (6 bases). Trimming stripped 5 bases from V and 5 bases from J, with 15 bases between. This CDR3 region has 14 residues. In germline, CDR1 is MNHGY, CDR2 SAAAGT. CDR3: CASSPQRGGTEAFF. DNA of the CDR3: TGTGCCAGCAGTCCCCAAAGGGGGGGGACTGAAGCTTTCTTT.

Only a few counts were recorded for this clone. The J gene is TRBJ1-2, the V gene TRBV9, with 7 bases fitting TRBD1. V dropped 6 bases and J dropped 7; count of bases not matched to a gene: 9. The CDR3 covers 13 residues. The germline gives CDR1 SGDLS, CDR2 YYNGEE. The CDR3 DNA reads TGTGCCAGCATCCCTACAGGGGCCTCTGGCTACACCTTC. Translated, it gives CASIPTGASGYTF. Together with reference TRBV9 and TRBJ1-2, the CDR3 gives the full variable domain: DSGVTQTPKHLITATGQRVTLRCSPRSGDLSVYWYQQSLDQGLQFLIQYYNGEERAKGNILERFSAQQFPDLHSELNLSSLELGDSALYFCASIPTGASGYTFGSGTRLTVV.

CDR3 protein: CASSLRGDTDTQYF. CDR3 nucleotide sequence: TGTGCCAGCAGCCTACGCGGGGACACAGATACGCAGTATTTT. This chain joins TRBV11-3 and TRBJ2-3; a possible D gene is TRBD2 (6 bases). This CDR3 has 14 amino acids. The germline V gene has CDR1 SGHNT and CDR2 YENEEA. V was clipped by 5 bases and J by 2 bases, with 11 bases between them.

The chain is built from TRBV6-7 and TRBJ2-7; the D gene could be TRBD1 or TRBD2 (5 bases each). TRBV6-7 is an ORF for which the function is uncertain. The V end was cut by 6 bases, the J end by 3 bases, with 12 bases between. CDR3 length: 13 amino acids. The CDR3 bases are TGTGCCAGCAGGGGACCGTCAAGCTACGAGCAGTACTTC. As protein: CASRGPSSYEQYF.

This clone is labeled as large. This chain links TRBV4-1 with TRBJ2-4, with D unclear. The CDR3 spans 17 residues. CDR1 MGHRA and CDR2 YSYEKL come from the germline V gene. Deletions cut 0 bases from V and 0 bases from J, with 12 bases between. The CDR3 reads CASSQDRAGPAKNIQYF. The CDR3 region has the DNA TGCGCCAGCAGCCAAGATAGGGCAGGCCCAGCCAAAAACATTCAGTACTTC.

This clone has just a few counts. The chain carries TRBV9 and TRBJ1-3; D ambiguous. This CDR3 has 13 residues. Germline loops: CDR1 SGDLS, CDR2 YYNGEE. V gave up 3 bases and J gave up 5 bases, with 9 bases separating them. CDR3 region: CASSGEGRNTIYF. CDR3 nucleotide sequence: TGTGCCAGCAGCGGGGAGGGCAGAAACACCATATATTTT. The entire variable domain, with the rest obtained from reference TRBV9 and TRBJ1-3, is as follows: DSGVTQTPKHLITATGQRVTLRCSPRSGDLSVYWYQQSLDQGLQFLIQYYNGEERAKGNILERFSAQQFPDLHSELNLSSLELGDSALYFCASSGEGRNTIYFGEGSWLTVV.

The chain is built from TRBV29-1 and TRBJ2-7; D tentatively reads TRBD1 or TRBD2 (6 bases each). The germline gives CDR1 SQVTM, CDR2 ANQGSEA. The V gene lost 5 bases and the J gene lost 5 bases, with 13 bases spanning the gap. The CDR3 extends over 12 amino acids. The CDR3 DNA sequence: TGCAGCGTTACCAGGGGACTGGACGAGCAGTACTTC. It is translated as CSVTRGLDEQYF.

This clone was picked up a small number of times. The genes are TRBV28 and TRBJ2-7; weak D call: TRBD2 (6 bases). The V gene's germline CDR1 is MDHEN and CDR2 SYDVKM. The CDR3 runs 14 residues. V was pared by 6 bases and J by 7 bases, with 19 bases between. The CDR3 nucleotides are TGTGCCAGCAGGGCCGGGACTTATTCTATGGAGCAGTACTTC. It yields the protein CASRAGTYSMEQYF. Complete variable domain (other parts from reference TRBV28 and TRBJ2-7): DVKVTQSSRYLVKRTGEKVFLECVQDMDHENMFWYRQDPGLGLRLIYFSYDVKMKEKGDIPEGYSVSREKKERFSLILESASTNQTSMYLCASRAGTYSMEQYFGPGTRLTVT.

This clone turned up a few times. This rearrangement joins TRBV6-8 to TRBJ2-1; D may be TRBD1 (6 bases). Trimming left V 11 bases short and J 0 bases short, with 11 bases between. The germline gives CDR1 MNHGY, CDR2 SAAAGT. The CDR3 runs 13 residues. In DNA form, the CDR3 reads TGTGCCGGTAACAGGGCCTCCTACAATGAGCAGTTCTTC. This sequence encodes CAGNRASYNEQFF.

The chain joins TRBV6-8 to TRBJ2-1, with 10 bases lining up with TRBD2. The germline CDR1 and CDR2 sequences are MNHGY and SAAAGT. The CDR3 extends over 15 amino acids. Trimming at V came to 5 bases and at J to 4 bases, leaving 5 bases not matched to a gene. The CDR3 spells CASSAASGGYNEQFF. CDR3 coding DNA: TGTGCCAGCAGTGCAGCTAGCGGGGGTTACAATGAGCAGTTCTTC.

The chain employs TRBV30 and TRBJ1-5, with D possibly being TRBD1 (6 bases). CDR3 length equals 15 residues. Germline CDR1 GTSNPN, CDR2 SVGIG (reference sequence). V lost 2 bases, J lost 5 bases, and 16 bases lay in between. CDR3 protein: CAWSTGQGFHQPQHF. DNA for the CDR3: TGTGCCTGGAGTACGGGGCAGGGGTTCCATCAGCCCCAGCATTTT.

The gene calls are TRBV11-3 and TRBJ2-1, with TRBD1 identical over 7 bases. J was trimmed by 7 bases and V by 3 bases; bases with no gene match: 6. Germline V CDR1 and CDR2: SGHNT, YENEEA. The CDR3 length is 14 residues. CDR3 sequence reads: CASSLGQRLNEQFF. CDR3 nucleotides: TGTGCCAGCAGCTTGGGACAGCGGTTGAATGAGCAGTTCTTC.

This chain connects TRBV5-1 to TRBJ2-1, with 9 bases lining up with TRBD2. CDR1 is SGHRS, CDR2 YFSETQ, per germline. The CDR3 has 14 residues. The V and J ends lost 8 bases and 4 bases, in that order; junction bases with no gene match: 7. The CDR3 coding sequence is TGCGCCAGTAGAAGGACTAGCGAGTACAATGAGCAGTTCTTC. This encodes CASRRTSEYNEQFF.

This clone has just a few counts. The chain links TRBV6-8 to TRBJ1-2; 7 positions match TRBD1. Per germline, CDR1 MNHGY and CDR2 SAAAGT. Trimming took 0 bases from V and 3 from J; bases not matched to a gene: 4. The CDR3 runs 15 residues. The CDR3 protein is CASSYSPGGDYGYTF. DNA for the CDR3: TGTGCCAGCAGTTACTCGCCAGGGGGGGACTATGGCTACACCTTC.

J is TRBJ2-7 and V is TRBV5-1; a weak D match, TRBD1 (5 bases). This CDR3 comprises 14 residues. Trimming stripped 1 base from V and 1 base from J, with 9 bases between. Germline V gives CDR1 SGHRS, CDR2 YFSETQ. CDR3 sequence (DNA): TGCGCCAGCAGCTTGAAGACAGTTTCCTACGAGCAGTACTTC. Its translation: CASSLKTVSYEQYF. Supplemented by reference TRBV5-1 and TRBJ2-7, the full variable domain reads KAGVTQTPRYLIKTRGQQVTLSCSPISGHRSVSWYQQTPGQGLQFLFEYFSETQRNKGNFPGRFSGRQFSNSRSEMNVSTLELGDSALYLCASSLKTVSYEQYFGPGTRLTVT.

This sequence joins TRBV19 and TRBJ2-3, with 7 nucleotides matching TRBD1. Per germline, CDR1 LNHDA and CDR2 SQIVND (reference sequence). The V gene end was trimmed by 5 bases and the J gene end by 0 bases; junction bases not matched to a gene: 2. This CDR3 contains 14 residues. CDR3 in amino acids: CASSETGSTDTQYF. CDR3 nucleotides: TGTGCCAGTAGTGAGACAGGGAGCACAGATACGCAGTATTTT.

The table lists this clone with a few counts. This chain uses TRBV18 with TRBJ2-5; no clear D gene. This CDR3 has 12 residues. Germline-derived CDR1 and CDR2 are KGHSH and LQKENI. Trimming cost V 5 bases and J 5 bases, with 9 bases left between them. CDR3: CASSATRETQYF. The CDR3 nucleotides read TGTGCCAGCTCAGCGACCCGGGAGACCCAGTACTTC.